Listed below are T cell receptor beta chains from one sample, sequenced in a study of cytomegalovirus exposure and HLA in healthy donors. Only in-frame clones appear in the TCRdb table, and some are missing; sequencing was by immunoSEQ multiplex PCR. The table has about 190,000 clones, 65% to 85% seen once. Sequences were obtained from PBMCs. The receptors derive from a man in his forties or fifties in good health and CMV-seropositive. CDR3s include the opening cysteine and the closing phenylalanine or tryptophan. A D gene is named only where the DNA matches it firmly. For some rows the clone size is stated as once, few or many, or as a class when expanded; others skip it.

j_call | clone_size | d_call | v_call | cdr3_nt | cdr3_aa
TRBJ1-5 | NA | TRBD1 | TRBV5-1 | TGCGCCAGCAGCTGCACAGGGGGGGAGCGGAGCAATCAGCCCCAGCATTTT | CASSCTGGERSNQPQHF
TRBJ2-3 | NA | TRBD2 | TRBV7-9 | TGTGCCAGCGGGACCCGGAGCGGGACTAGCGGGCTCGAGAGAGATACGCAGTATTTT | CASGTRSGTSGLERDTQYF
TRBJ1-4 | NA | TRBD1 | TRBV2 | TGTGCCAGCAGTCCCCAGGGGGCGCATGAAAAACTGTTTTTT | CASSPQGAHEKLFF
TRBJ1-1 | NA | NA | TRBV2 | TGTGCCAGCCTCAGGAACACTGAAGCTTTCTTT | CASLRNTEAFF
TRBJ2-5 | NA | TRBD2 | TRBV27 | TGTGCCAGCATGCCGGGAGGAGGAGAGACCCAGTACTTC | CASMPGGGETQYF
TRBJ2-4 | NA | TRBD2 | TRBV11-2 | TGTGCCAGCCGGACTAGCGGTAGTGGCATTCAGTACTTC | CASRTSGSGIQYF
TRBJ2-7 | NA | TRBD2 | TRBV7-9 | TGTGCCAGCAGTAGAAGGGGAGGGGCCGTTAGCTCCTACGAGCAGTACTTC | CASSRRGGAVSSYEQYF
TRBJ1-5 | NA | TRBD1 | TRBV19 | TGTGCCAGTAGTATCCAGGGGGCGGCGAATCAGCCCCAGCATTTT | CASSIQGAANQPQHF
TRBJ2-5 | NA | TRBD2 | TRBV5-1 | TGCGCCAGCAGCCTTAGCGGGAGGGCCCCAGAGACCCAGTACTTC | CASSLSGRAPETQYF
TRBJ2-1 | NA | NA | TRBV2 | TGTGCCAGCGTCGCCCCAGGGTTCAGTGCGCGGAATGAGCAGTTCTTC | CASVAPGFSARNEQFF
TRBJ2-1 | once | NA | TRBV5-1 | TGCGCCAGCAGCTTGGATCAGGGGCAGTTCTTC | CASSLDQGQFF